The entry below gives a single T cell receptor (beta chain) sequence along with its context. Its antigen is still unknown. Base qualities are not recorded, but no much larger clone differs from it by a single base. This sample stems from a study of cytomegalovirus exposure and HLA in healthy donors (dated 2017 in TCRdb). Describing the broader study: According to an earlier analysis of 587 of the donors, about 180 million T cells yielded 117 million unique TCR beta sequences and 276 Gb of sequence data. An early release that covered approximately 600 HLA-typed donors contained 250 to 350 gigabases of sequencing data and 75 million to 100 million unique TCR sequences. Of the 398 genotyped donors, around 81% fell in the genetic ancestry cluster associated with self-reported Caucasian donors. The study was designed to test whether signatures of past pathogen exposure could be identified by cataloging public T cell receptors. The study profiled the T cell repertoires of under 850 subjects by immunosequencing and related them to cytomegalovirus serostatus. In addition to the first cohort of roughly 700 subjects, a separate validation cohort of approximately 130 different subjects was used. High-throughput TCR immunosequencing, statistical association of individual TCRs with disease status, and machine learning were combined to predict cytomegalovirus infection status. In a later analysis, previously published TCR beta repertoires from fewer than 750 donors were re-analyzed and high-resolution HLA genotyping was added so that TCR occurrence patterns could be studied. In the later analysis, no new phenotypic data were used to find candidate immune exposures; instead, reliance was placed on TCR beta sequences and their occurrence across donors. An earlier analysis of 587 of the donors applied high-throughput TCR beta sequencing to assess whether each TCR beta V gene segment acted as functional or pseudogenic. Donor age, sex, ethnicity and CMV serostatus were collected together with the repertoire data. Genome-wide SNP genotypes for about 65% of the 666 donors were used in a later genetic analysis, which treated that subset as a discovery cohort. All discovery cohort repertoires had been generated on a single sequencing platform. Class I and class II HLA loci were covered by the typing at four-digit resolution. The number of donors typed differed by locus, with about 629-640 for A, B, C, DRB1 and DQB1, more than 500 for DQA1, 600 to 610 for DPA1, and roughly 450 for DPB1. Several DR-DQ haplotypes were handled as single units for association and clustering because linkage in the cohort was strong. Among a few hundred genotyped donors of the cohort, an average of about 240,000 unique TCR beta nucleotide sequences were sequenced per donor, around a sixth of them non-productive.

The cohort consisted of approximately 670 healthy bone marrow donors. Cohort members were all nominally healthy when sampled, although unrecorded immune exposures were likely present. The donor tested CMV seronegative, placing the donor among the roughly 400 seronegative members of the cohort. A peripheral blood sample was provided by each donor, and peripheral blood mononuclear cells were used for TCR beta sequencing. The Qiagen DNeasy Blood Extraction Kit was used to extract genomic DNA from the blood cell samples. Library generation was performed with the immunoSEQ multiplex PCR assay. For the multiplex PCR, a mixture combining 60 forward primers for TCR Vbeta segments and 13 reverse primers for TCR Jbeta segments was used. Amplification of the CDR3 region of rearranged TCR beta genes was performed with a multiplex PCR assay on genomic DNA. The Illumina HiSeq System was used to sequence the amplified TCR beta libraries as 87-base-pair reads. The paper's processing steps were these. In a later analysis, tens of millions of unique TCR beta chains were counted across the approximately 670 repertoires, and roughly 9.9 million of these chains were shared by at least two donors. A nearest-neighbor algorithm error-corrected the raw reads and collapsed the reads into unique sequences, merging closely related sequences to remove PCR and sequencing errors. V, D and J gene segments were assigned by aligning CDR3 sequences to IMGT reference sequences. For a sequence to be retained, at least a six-nucleotide match to both a V gene segment and a J gene segment was required. Rearrangements were classified as productive when the CDR3 lacked stop codons and remained in frame with V and J, and all other rearrangements were classified as non-productive. CDR3 was defined by IMGT convention, running from the second conserved V-encoded cysteine to the conserved J-encoded phenylalanine. The earlier analysis of 500 to 600 of the donors excluded sequences that lacked an unambiguous match to a single V gene segment. In an earlier analysis of almost 600 of the donors, a V segment was called functional when productive rearrangements were above 56.7%, and segregating when the standard deviation between donors exceeded 5%. A statistical classification framework was built to diagnose cytomegalovirus status from the catalog of TCR beta chain sequences. In a later analysis, TCR nucleotide sequences were compared against IMGT/GENE-DB human TR gene sequences so that V and J genes could be assigned. In a later analysis, CDR3 sequences and most-parsimonious VDJ recombination scenarios were assigned using the TCRdist pipeline. A later analysis defined each TCR beta chain by its CDR3 amino acid sequence plus V-gene family, and excluded reads lacking a unique V-gene family. To address suspected cross-contamination and a sequencing artifact, a later analysis removed roughly 640 highly shared, low-generation-probability nucleotide sequences. In a later analysis, a clonal expansion index was calculated for each public chain from normalized within-repertoire ranks of inferred template counts. Generation probabilities in a later analysis came from a VDJ recombination model fitted to out-of-frame rearrangements, and those results were checked against IGoR. A later analysis scored TCR-TCR, TCR-HLA and TCR-CMV co-occurrence with hypergeometric tests, applying a repertoire-size bias correction to TCR pairs. To estimate false discovery rates, a later analysis permuted the HLA or CMV assignments 20 times. In a later analysis, co-occurring TCRs were grouped using DBSCAN, with TCRdist sequence similarity added in when clustering inside HLA-allele-positive subsets. Repertoires with fewer than 30,000 or more than 120,000 public chains were left out of co-occurrence clustering, as were about five repertoires with anomalous nucleotide sharing. TCRdb stores this immuneACCESS table with in-frame sequences only. Part of the clones is absent; in the studies checked, under half of the shortfall reflects unresolved V genes, and no reason is known for the rest. V and J calls and clone size come straight from that table; D and trimming were deduced from the DNA. In all, the sample holds some 140,000 clones, and roughly 70% of those were seen once. The top ten hold roughly 2.2% of the sample.

The CDR3 starts with the cysteine, ends with the phenylalanine, and has 17 residues. Only the CDR3 region is kept as DNA, spanning 51 bases read in frame from base 1. The germline V gene gives CDR1 as MDHEN and CDR2 as SYDVKM. At the junction V is shortened by 1 base and J by 1 base; bases outside the gene matches: 7. General conclusions and limits of the study: In an earlier analysis of over 550 of the donors, most TCR beta V segments were observed in productive rearrangements about 87% or about 30% of the time, broadly matching IMGT annotations. A later genetic analysis associated a missense DCLRE1C variant with V-gene and J-gene trimming of TCR beta chains, and an independent cohort replicated the association. Assigning TCR associations to individual alleles was difficult when HLA alleles, especially DR and DQ, strongly co-occurred. Because HLA typing was unavailable for some donors at each locus, only the typed subset was used in association tests. Sequencing depth was assumed to be roughly uniform across donors in the presence/absence analyses, though that assumption may not hold. In the study, around 150 TCR beta chains were listed as associated with cytomegalovirus. In a later analysis, most CMV-associated TCR beta chains were found to appear HLA-restricted, with HLA associations seemingly driven largely by CMV exposure. In a later analysis, HLA-associated TCR beta chains showed more clonal expansion and lower generation probabilities than non-associated chains that were equally common. In a later analysis, several top co-occurrence clusters were reported to appear linked to parvovirus B19, influenza, CMV and Epstein-Barr virus. In vitro tests confirmed that a few of the cytomegalovirus-associated TCR beta chains recognize cytomegalovirus antigens. Compared with the approximately 670-donor mean, donors in an Asian-associated ancestry cluster had fewer N-insertions in productive TCRs, according to a later genetic analysis. It was suggested by the authors that the approach could potentially be generalized to other disease states and immunological phenotypes. For the cohort, immune exposure information was limited to CMV serostatus. Specific HLA alleles were associated with around 18,000 TCR beta sequences at a false discovery rate of 0.05 in a later analysis. A cluster of highly shared sequence variants was judged likely to be a technical artifact of the sequencing pipeline. The cohort was sequenced for TCR beta chains only, and without alpha or paired-chain data the features that could be detected were limited. A further reported finding was that TCR beta sequences accurately predicted the HLA-A and HLA-B alleles for most subjects in the first cohort. Because the 87-base-pair reads could not distinguish some IMGT-functional V segments, including TRBV6-2 and TRBV6-3, those segments were excluded. Cytomegalovirus status was reported to be diagnosed by the classifier with high specificity and sensitivity in both the original and validation cohorts. A later analysis found that TCR association rates varied across HLA loci, with DRB1 alleles showing the most associated TCRs and HLA-C alleles the fewest. Because counts were too low, about 18 rarely observed V segments, including chromosome 9 orphons, were excluded from the earlier analysis of 587 of the donors. Correlated functional status among segregating V segments might be attributable to linkage disequilibrium, but an unknown experimental factor could not be ruled out. Most TCR sequences were seen in very few donors, while some public TCRs were found in many individuals.

This receptor was taken from a man aged 30-40 years in good health and CMV-seronegative. Sample: PBMCs. This chain joins TRBV28 to TRBJ2-7; TRBD1 lines up with 10 middle nucleotides. The sequenced DNA: TGTGCCAGCAGTTTATCATCCGGACAGGGGGGGTCCTACGAGCAGTACTTC. Its translation reads: CASSLSSGQGGSYEQYF.